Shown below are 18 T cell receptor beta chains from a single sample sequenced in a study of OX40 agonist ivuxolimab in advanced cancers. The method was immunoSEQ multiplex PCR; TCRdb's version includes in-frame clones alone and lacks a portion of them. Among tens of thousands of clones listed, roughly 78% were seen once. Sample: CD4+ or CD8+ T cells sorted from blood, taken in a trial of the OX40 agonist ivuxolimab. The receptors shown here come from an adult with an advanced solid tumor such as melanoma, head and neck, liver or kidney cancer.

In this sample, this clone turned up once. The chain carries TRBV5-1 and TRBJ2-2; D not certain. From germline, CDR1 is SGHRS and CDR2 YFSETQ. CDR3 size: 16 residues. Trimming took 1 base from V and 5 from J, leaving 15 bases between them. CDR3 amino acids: CASSLIPAVGTGELFF. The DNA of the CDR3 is TGCGCCAGCAGCTTGATCCCCGCGGTAGGGACCGGGGAGCTGTTTTTT.

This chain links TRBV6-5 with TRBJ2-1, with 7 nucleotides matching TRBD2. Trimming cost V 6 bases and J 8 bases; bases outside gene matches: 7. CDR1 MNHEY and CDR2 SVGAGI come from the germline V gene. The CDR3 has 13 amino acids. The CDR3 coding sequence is TGTGCCAGCAGGTTGAGACTAGCCGATGAGCAGTTCTTC. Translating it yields CASRLRLADEQFF.

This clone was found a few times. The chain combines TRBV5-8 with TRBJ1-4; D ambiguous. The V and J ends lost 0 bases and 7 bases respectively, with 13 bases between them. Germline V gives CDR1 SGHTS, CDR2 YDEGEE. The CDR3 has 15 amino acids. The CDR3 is CASSLGTSGIEKLFF. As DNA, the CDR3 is TGTGCCAGCAGCTTGGGGACTTCGGGGATTGAAAAACTGTTTTTT.

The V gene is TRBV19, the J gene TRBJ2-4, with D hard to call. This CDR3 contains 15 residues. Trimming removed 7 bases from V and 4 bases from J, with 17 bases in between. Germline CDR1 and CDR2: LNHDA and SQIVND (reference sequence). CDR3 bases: TGTGCCAGTAATAAGAACCCGGCAGGAAAAAACATTCAGTACTTC. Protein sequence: CASNKNPAGKNIQYF.

DNA for the CDR3: TGTGCCAGCAGCCCCCAGGGGGCTTATTCACCCCTCCACTTT. It encodes CASSPQGAYSPLHF. The genes are TRBV6-5 and TRBJ1-6; TRBD1 matches 8 bases. This CDR3 region has 14 residues. J was trimmed by 8 bases and V by 6 bases; bases with no gene match: 6. Germline CDR1 reads MNHEY; CDR2 reads SVGAGI.

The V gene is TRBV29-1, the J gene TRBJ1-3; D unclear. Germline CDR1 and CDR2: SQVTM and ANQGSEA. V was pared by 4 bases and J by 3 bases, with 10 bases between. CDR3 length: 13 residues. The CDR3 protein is CSVGLGIGNTIYF. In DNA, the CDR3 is TGCAGCGTTGGTCTGGGAATTGGAAACACCATATATTTT.

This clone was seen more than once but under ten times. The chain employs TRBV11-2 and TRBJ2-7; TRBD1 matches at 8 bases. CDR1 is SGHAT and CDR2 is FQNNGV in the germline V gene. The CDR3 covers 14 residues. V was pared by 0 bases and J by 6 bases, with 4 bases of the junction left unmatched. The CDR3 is CASSLDNTGGEQYF. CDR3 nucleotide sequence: TGTGCCAGCAGCTTAGACAATACAGGGGGCGAGCAGTACTTC. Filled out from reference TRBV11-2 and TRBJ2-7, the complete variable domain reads EAGVAQSPRYKIIEKRQSVAFWCNPISGHATLYWYQQILGQGPKLLIQFQNNGVVDDSQLPKDRFSAERLKGVDSTLKIQPAKLEDSAVYLCASSLDNTGGEQYFGPGTRLTVT.

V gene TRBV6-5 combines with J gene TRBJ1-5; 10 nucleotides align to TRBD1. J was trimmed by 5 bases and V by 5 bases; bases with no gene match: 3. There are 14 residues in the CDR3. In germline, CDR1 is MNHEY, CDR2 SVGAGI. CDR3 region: CASSRQGAYQPQHF. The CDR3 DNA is TGTGCCAGCAGTCGACAGGGGGCTTATCAGCCCCAGCATTTT.

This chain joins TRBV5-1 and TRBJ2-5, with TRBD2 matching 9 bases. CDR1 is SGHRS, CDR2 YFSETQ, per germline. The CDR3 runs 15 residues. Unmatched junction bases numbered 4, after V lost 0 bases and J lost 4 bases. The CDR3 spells CASSLVAGVGETQYF. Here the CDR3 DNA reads TGCGCCAGCAGCTTGGTAGCGGGAGTAGGAGAGACCCAGTACTTC. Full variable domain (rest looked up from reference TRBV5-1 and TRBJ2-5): KAGVTQTPRYLIKTRGQQVTLSCSPISGHRSVSWYQQTPGQGLQFLFEYFSETQRNKGNFPGRFSGRQFSNSRSEMNVSTLELGDSALYLCASSLVAGVGETQYFGPGTRLLVL.

CDR3 sequence: CASEVGSSYEQYF. The CDR3 bases are TGTGCCAGCGAAGTCGGTAGCTCCTACGAGCAGTACTTC. The rearrangement joins TRBV2 to TRBJ2-7, with unresolved D. V lost 8 bases and J 0 bases, leaving 11 bases between the germline ends. The CDR3 sequence is 13 residues long. From germline, CDR1 is SNHLY and CDR2 FYNNEI.

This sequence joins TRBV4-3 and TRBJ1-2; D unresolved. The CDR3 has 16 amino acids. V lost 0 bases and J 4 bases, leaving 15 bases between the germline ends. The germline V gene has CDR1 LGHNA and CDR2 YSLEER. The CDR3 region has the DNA TGCGCCAGCAGCCAAGATCCAGAACAGCGATTCTATGGCTACACCTTC. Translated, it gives CASSQDPEQRFYGYTF.

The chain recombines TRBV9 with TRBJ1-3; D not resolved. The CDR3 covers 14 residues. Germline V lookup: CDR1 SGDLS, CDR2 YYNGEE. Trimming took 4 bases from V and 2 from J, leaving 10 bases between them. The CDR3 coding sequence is TGTGCCAGCAGCCCCCTTCTAGCTGGAAACACCATATATTTT. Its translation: CASSPLLAGNTIYF.

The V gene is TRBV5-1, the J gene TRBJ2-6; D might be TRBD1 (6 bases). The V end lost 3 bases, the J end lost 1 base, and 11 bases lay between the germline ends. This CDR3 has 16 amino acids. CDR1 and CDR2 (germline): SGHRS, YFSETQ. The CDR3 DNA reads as TGCGCCAGCAGCTCGGCTCAGGGGTCTGGGGCCAACGTCCTGACTTTC. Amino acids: CASSSAQGSGANVLTF.

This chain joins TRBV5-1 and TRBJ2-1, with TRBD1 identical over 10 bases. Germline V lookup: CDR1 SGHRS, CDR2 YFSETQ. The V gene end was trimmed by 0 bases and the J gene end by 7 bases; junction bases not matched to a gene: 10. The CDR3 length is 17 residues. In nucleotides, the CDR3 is TGCGCCAGCAGCTTGGGAGGGACAGGGGTTCAAGCGAATGAGCAGTTCTTC. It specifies CASSLGGTGVQANEQFF.

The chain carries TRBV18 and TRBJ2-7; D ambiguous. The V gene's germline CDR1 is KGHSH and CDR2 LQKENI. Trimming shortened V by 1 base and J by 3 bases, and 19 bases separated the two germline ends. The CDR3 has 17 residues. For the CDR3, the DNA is TGTGCCAGCTCACCACTGGCTTCAGGTTTGGTTAGCTACGAGCAGTACTTC. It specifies CASSPLASGLVSYEQYF.

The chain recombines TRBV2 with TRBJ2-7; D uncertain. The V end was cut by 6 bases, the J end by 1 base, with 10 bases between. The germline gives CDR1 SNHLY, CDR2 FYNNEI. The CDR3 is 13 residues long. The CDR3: CASSLQLSYEQYF. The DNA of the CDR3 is TGTGCCAGCAGCCTACAGCTATCCTACGAGCAGTACTTC.

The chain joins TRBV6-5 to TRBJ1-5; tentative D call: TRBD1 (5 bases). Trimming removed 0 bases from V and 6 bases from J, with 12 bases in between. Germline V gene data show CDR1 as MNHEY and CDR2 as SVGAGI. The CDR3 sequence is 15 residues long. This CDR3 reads CASSYSGGNRQPQHF. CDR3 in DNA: TGTGCCAGCAGTTACTCGGGGGGAAATCGTCAGCCCCAGCATTTT.

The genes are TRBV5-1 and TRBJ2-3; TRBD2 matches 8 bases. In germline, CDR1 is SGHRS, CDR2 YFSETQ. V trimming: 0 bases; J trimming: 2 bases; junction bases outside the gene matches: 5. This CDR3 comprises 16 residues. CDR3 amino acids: CASSLVQRGNTDTQYF. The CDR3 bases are TGCGCCAGCAGCTTGGTGCAGCGGGGGAACACAGATACGCAGTATTTT.